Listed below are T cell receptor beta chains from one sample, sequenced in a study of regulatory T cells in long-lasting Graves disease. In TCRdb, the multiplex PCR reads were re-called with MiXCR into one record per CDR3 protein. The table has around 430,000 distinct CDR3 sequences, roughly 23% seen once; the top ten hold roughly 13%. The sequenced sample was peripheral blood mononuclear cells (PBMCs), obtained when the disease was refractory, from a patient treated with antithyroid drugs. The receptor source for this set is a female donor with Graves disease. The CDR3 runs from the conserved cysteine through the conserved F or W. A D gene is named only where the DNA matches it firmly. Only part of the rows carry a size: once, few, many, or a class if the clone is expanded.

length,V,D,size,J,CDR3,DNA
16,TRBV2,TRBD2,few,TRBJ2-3,CSSSEGLAGGFGTQYF,TGTTCCAGCAGTGAAGGACTAGCGGGAGGGTTTGGCACGCAGTATTTT
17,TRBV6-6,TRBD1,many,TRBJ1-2,CASSYSEKGTGGNGYTF,TGTGCCAGCAGTTACTCGGAGAAAGGGACAGGGGGTAATGGCTACACCTTC
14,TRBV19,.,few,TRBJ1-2,CASSIAGRNYGYTF,TGTGCCAGTAGTATAGCGGGCCGTAACTATGGCTACACCTTC
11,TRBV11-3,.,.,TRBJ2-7,CASSKLNEQYF,TGTGCCAGCAGTAAACTCAACGAGCAGTACTTC
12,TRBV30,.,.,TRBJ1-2,CAWTKAEDGYTF,TGTGCCTGGACCAAGGCAGAAGATGGCTACACCTTC
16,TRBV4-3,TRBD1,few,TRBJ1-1,CASSQVRQGRGTEAFF,TGCGCCAGCAGCCAAGTCCGACAGGGGAGGGGCACTGAAGCTTTCTTT
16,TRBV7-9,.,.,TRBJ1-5,CASSLVGAPGNQPQHF,TGTGCCAGCAGCTTAGTGGGGGCGCCTGGCAATCAGCCCCAGCATTTT
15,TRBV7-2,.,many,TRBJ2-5,CASSQRAGTQETQYF,TGTGCCAGCAGCCAACGGGCTGGGACGCAAGAGACCCAGTACTTC
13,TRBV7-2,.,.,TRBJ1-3,CASSPLAGNTIYF,TGTGCCAGCAGCCCCCTCGCTGGAAACACCATATATTTT
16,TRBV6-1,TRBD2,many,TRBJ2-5,CASRDGSSGDQETQYF,TGTGCCAGCAGGGATGGGTCTAGCGGAGATCAAGAGACCCAGTACTTC
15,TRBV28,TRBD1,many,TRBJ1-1,CASSNLGQGNTEAFF,TGTGCCAGCAGTAACCTGGGACAGGGGAACACTGAAGCTTTCTTT
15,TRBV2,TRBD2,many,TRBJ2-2,CASNGAGGPSGELFF,TGTGCCAGCAACGGCGCGGGAGGGCCTTCCGGGGAGCTGTTTTTT
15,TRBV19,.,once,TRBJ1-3,CASSILGRTGNTIYF,TGTGCCAGTAGTATCTTGGGGCGGACTGGAAACACCATATATTTT
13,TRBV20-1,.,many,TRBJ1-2,CSARDPRGRGYTF,TGCAGTGCTAGAGACCCCAGGGGAAGGGGCTACACCTTC
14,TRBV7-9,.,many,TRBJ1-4,CASEGTTTNEKLFF,TGTGCCAGCGAAGGAACTACAACTAATGAAAAACTGTTTTTT
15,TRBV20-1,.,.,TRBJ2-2,CSARAGQLNTGELFF,TGCAGTGCTAGAGCCGGACAGCTAAACACCGGGGAGCTGTTTTTT
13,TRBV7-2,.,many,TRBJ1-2,CASSLEGRYGYTF,TGTGCCAGCAGCTTGGAGGGGCGCTATGGCTACACCTTC
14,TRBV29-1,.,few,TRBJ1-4,CSVCKSTTNEKLFF,TGCAGCGTTTGCAAATCGACAACTAATGAAAAACTGTTTTTT
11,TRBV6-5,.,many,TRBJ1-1,CASSYGGEAFF,TGTGCCAGCAGTTACGGCGGCGAAGCTTTCTTT
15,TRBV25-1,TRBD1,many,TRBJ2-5,CASSEDPGGRETQYF,TGTGCCAGCAGTGAAGATCCAGGGGGCAGGGAGACCCAGTACTTC
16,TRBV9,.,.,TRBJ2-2,CASSFWDNANTGELFF,TGTGCCAGCAGCTTTTGGGACAACGCGAACACCGGGGAGCTGTTTTTT
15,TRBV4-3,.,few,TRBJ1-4,CASSHIGATNEKLFF,TGCGCCAGCAGCCACATCGGGGCAACTAATGAAAAACTGTTTTTT
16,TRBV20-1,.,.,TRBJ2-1,CSAPPPLLQFINEQFF,TGCAGTGCTCCACCCCCTCTTCTACAGTTTATCAATGAGCAGTTCTTC
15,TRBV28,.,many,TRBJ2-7,CASRSPRAGSYEQYF,TGTGCCAGCAGGTCCCCCAGGGCAGGGAGCTACGAGCAGTACTTC
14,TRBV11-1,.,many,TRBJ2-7,CASSLVGTPPEQYF,TGTGCCAGCAGCTTAGTCGGGACACCACCCGAGCAGTACTTC
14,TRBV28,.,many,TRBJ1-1,CASSFNRAHREAFF,TGTGCCAGCAGTTTTAACCGGGCCCATCGTGAAGCTTTCTTT
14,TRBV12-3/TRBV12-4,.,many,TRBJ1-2,CASSLDADVSGYTF,TGTGCCAGCAGTTTAGATGCCGACGTAAGTGGCTACACCTTC
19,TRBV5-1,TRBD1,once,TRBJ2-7,CASSSNPPSDRAPLGEQYF,TGCGCCAGCAGCTCCAACCCGCCCTCGGACAGGGCCCCCCTCGGCGAGCAGTACTTC
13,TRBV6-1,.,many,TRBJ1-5,CASAPAARQPQHF,TGTGCCAGCGCCCCGGCAGCCCGTCAGCCCCAGCATTTT
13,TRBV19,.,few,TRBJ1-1,CATNTQGNTEAFF,TGTGCCACCAATACACAGGGGAACACTGAAGCTTTCTTT
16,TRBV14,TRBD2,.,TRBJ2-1,CASSQGLAGGNNEQFF,TGTGCCAGCAGCCAGGGACTAGCGGGAGGGAACAATGAGCAGTTCTTC